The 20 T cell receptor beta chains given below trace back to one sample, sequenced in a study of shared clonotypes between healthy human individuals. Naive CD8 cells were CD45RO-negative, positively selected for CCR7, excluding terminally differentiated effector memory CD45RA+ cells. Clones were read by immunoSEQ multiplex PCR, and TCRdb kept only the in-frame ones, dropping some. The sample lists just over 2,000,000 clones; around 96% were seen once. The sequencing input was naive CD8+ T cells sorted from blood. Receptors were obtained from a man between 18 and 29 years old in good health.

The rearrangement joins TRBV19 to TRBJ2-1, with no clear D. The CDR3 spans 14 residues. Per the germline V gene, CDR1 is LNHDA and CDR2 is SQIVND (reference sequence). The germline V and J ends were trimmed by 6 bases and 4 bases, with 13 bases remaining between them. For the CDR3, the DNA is TGTGCCAGTAGCGCCGGGTTGTTATACAATGAGCAGTTCTTC. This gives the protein CASSAGLLYNEQFF.

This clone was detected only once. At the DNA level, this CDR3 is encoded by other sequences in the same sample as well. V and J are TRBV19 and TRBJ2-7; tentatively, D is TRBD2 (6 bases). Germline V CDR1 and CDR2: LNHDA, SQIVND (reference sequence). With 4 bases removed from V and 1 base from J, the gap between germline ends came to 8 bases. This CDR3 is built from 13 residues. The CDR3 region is CASSRDSSYEQYF. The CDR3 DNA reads TGTGCCAGTAGTAGGGACTCATCCTACGAGCAGTACTTC.

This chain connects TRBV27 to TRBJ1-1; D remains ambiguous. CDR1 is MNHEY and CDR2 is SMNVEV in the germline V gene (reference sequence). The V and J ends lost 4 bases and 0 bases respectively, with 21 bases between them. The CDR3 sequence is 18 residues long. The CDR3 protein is CASSSGGSVIQMNTEAFF. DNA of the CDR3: TGTGCCAGCAGTTCAGGTGGCAGCGTAATCCAGATGAACACTGAAGCTTTCTTT.

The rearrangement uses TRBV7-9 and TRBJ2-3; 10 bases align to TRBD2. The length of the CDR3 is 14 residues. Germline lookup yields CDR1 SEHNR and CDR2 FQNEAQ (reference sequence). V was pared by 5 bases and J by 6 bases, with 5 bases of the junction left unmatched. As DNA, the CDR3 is TGTGCCAGCAGCCCTAGCGGGAGTCGGGATACGCAGTATTTT. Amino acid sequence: CASSPSGSRDTQYF.

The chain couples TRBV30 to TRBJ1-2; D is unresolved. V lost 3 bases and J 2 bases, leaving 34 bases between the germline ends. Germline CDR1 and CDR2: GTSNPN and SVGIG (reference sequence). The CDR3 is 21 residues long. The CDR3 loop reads CAWRIGGYILSFHGLNYGYTF. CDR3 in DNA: TGTGCCTGGAGGATAGGAGGTTATATACTCTCTTTTCATGGGTTAAACTATGGCTACACCTTC. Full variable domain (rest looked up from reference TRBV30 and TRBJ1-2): SQTIHQWPATLVQPVGSPLSLECTVEGTSNPNLYWYRQAAGRGLQLLFYSVGIGQISSEVPQNLSASRPQDRQFILSSKKLLLSDSGFYLCAWRIGGYILSFHGLNYGYTFGSGTRLTVV.

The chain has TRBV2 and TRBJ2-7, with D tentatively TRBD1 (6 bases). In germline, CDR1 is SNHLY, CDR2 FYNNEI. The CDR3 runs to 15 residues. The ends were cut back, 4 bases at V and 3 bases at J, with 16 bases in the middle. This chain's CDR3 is CASSGERDRYYEQYF. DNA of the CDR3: TGTGCCAGCAGTGGGGAACGCGACAGGTACTACGAGCAGTACTTC.

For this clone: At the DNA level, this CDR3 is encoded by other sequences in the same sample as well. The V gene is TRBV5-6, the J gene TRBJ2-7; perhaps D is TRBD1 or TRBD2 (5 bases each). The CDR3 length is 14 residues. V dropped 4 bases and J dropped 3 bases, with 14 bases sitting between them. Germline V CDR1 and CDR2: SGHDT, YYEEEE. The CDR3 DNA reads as TGTGCCAGCAGCCCCGGGACGGGAATCTACGAGCAGTACTTC. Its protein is CASSPGTGIYEQYF.

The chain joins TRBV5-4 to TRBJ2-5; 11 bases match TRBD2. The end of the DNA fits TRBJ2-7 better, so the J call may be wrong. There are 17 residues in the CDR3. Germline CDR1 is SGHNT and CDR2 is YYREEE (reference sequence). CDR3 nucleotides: TGTGCCAGCAGCCCCCGGCCTCTACTAGCGGGAGCGTACGAGCAGTACTTC. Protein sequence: CASSPRPLLAGAYEQYF.

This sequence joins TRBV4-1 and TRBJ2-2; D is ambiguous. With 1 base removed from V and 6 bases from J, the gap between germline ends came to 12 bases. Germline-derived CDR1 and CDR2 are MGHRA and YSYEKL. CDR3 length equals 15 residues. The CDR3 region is CASSQGTLTAGELFF. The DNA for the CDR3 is TGCGCCAGCAGCCAAGGAACGTTGACCGCCGGGGAGCTGTTTTTT.

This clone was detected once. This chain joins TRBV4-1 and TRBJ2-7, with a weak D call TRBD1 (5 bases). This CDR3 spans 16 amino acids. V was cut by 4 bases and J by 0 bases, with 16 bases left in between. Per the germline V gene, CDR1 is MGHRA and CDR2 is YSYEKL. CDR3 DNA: TGCGCCAGCAGCCCTACCAAAGGGGATTCCTCCTACGAGCAGTACTTC. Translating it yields CASSPTKGDSSYEQYF.

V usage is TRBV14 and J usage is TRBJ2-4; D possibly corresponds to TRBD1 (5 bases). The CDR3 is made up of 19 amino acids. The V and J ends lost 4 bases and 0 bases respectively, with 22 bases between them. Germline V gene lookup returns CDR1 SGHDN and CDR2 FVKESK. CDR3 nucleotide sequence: TGTGCCAGCAGCCCCCGACAGTTCCTCGAGATGCTAGCCAAAAACATTCAGTACTTC. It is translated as CASSPRQFLEMLAKNIQYF.

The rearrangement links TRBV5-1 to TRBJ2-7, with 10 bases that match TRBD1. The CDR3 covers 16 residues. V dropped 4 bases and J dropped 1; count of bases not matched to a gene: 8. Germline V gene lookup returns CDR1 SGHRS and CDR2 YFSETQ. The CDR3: CASSPLGTGDSYEQYF. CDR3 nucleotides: TGCGCCAGCAGCCCCCTAGGGACAGGGGATTCCTACGAGCAGTACTTC.

The CDR3 loop reads CASSIRQNTEAFF. The DNA for the CDR3 is TGTGCCAGTAGTATTCGGCAGAACACTGAAGCTTTCTTT. The chain uses TRBV19 and TRBJ1-1; D unresolved. Trimming pared 3 bases from V and 1 base from J, leaving 6 bases between. Looked up from germline, CDR1 is LNHDA and CDR2 is SQIVND (reference sequence). CDR3 length equals 13 residues. The variable domain in full, completed from reference TRBV19 and TRBJ1-1, reads DGGITQSPKYLFRKEGQNVTLSCEQNLNHDAMYWYRQDPGQGLRLIYYSQIVNDFQKGDIAEGYSVSREKKESFPLTVTSAQKNPTAFYLCASSIRQNTEAFFGQGTRLTVV.

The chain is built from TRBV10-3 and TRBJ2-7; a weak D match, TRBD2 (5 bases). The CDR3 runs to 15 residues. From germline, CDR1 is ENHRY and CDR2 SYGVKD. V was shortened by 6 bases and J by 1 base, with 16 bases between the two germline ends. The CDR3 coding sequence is TGTGCCATCAGGGACGAACTAGTAGTATCCTACGAGCAGTACTTC. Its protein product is CAIRDELVVSYEQYF.

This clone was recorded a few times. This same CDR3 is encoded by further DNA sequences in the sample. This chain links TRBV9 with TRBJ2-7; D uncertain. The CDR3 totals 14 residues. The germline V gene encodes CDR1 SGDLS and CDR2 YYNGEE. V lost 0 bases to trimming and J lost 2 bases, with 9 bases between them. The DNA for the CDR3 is TGTGCCAGCAGCGTAGAAGGGTATCCCTACGAGCAGTACTTC. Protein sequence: CASSVEGYPYEQYF.

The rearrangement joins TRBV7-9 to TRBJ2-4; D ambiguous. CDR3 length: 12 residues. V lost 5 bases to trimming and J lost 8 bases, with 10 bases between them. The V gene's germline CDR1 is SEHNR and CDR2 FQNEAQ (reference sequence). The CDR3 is CASSPPPDIQYF. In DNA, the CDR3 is TGTGCCAGCAGCCCGCCTCCGGACATTCAGTACTTC.

The CDR3 sequence: CASSQERSGDYGYTF. Here the CDR3 DNA reads TGCGCCAGCAGCCAAGAGCGGTCGGGAGACTATGGCTACACCTTC. This sequence joins TRBV4-1 and TRBJ1-2; D is unresolved. The germline gives CDR1 MGHRA, CDR2 YSYEKL. This CDR3 is 15 amino acids long. V gave up 0 bases and J gave up 3 bases, with 11 bases separating them.

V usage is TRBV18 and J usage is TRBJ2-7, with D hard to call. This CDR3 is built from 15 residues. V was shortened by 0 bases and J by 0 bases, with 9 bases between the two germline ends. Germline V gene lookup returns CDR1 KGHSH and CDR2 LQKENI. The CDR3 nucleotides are TGTGCCAGCTCACCACCCGGCCCAGCCTCCTACGAGCAGTACTTC. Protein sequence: CASSPPGPASYEQYF.

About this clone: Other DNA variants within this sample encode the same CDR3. The CDR3, as DNA: TGTGCCAGCAGCTTACAGGAGTCCTCCTACGAGCAGTACTTC. Its translation is CASSLQESSYEQYF. The chain recombines TRBV7-9 with TRBJ2-7; D not certain. The germline V gene encodes CDR1 SEHNR and CDR2 FQNEAQ (reference sequence). There are 14 residues in the CDR3. The germline V and J ends were trimmed by 2 bases and 0 bases, with 8 bases remaining between them.

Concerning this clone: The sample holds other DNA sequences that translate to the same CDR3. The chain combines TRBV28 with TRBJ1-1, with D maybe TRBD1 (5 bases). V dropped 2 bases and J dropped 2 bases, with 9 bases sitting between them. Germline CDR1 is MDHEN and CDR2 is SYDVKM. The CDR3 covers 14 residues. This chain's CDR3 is CASSLGGGNTEAFF. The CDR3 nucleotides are TGTGCCAGCAGTTTAGGGGGGGGTAACACTGAAGCTTTCTTT.